The entry that follows covers one T cell receptor beta chain sequence. Its antigen is unidentified. These data originate in a study of cytomegalovirus exposure and HLA in healthy donors. Points from the study as a whole: Later analysis identified several of the most significant clusters that appeared linked to common viral pathogens.

The PCR ran on 60 Vbeta and 13 Jbeta primers. Clones were sequenced by immunoSEQ multiplex PCR, and TCRdb holds only the in-frame ones, with some missing. The sample is made up of under 200,000 clones, and the top ten hold approximately 0.8% of it. Unmatched junction bases numbered 3, after V lost 0 bases and J lost 7 bases. CDR3 length: 14 amino acids. CDR1 is SGHNT, CDR2 YYREEE, per germline (reference sequence). J is TRBJ1-4 and V is TRBV5-4, with TRBD1 identical over 7 bases. The receptor was isolated from a woman aged 18-29 years in good health and CMV-seropositive. The sample comprised PBMCs. The CDR3 sequence: CASSLEPGGEKLFF. The CDR3 coding sequence is TGTGCCAGCAGCTTGGAGCCAGGGGGTGAAAAACTGTTTTTT.